This T cell receptor (beta chain) was profiled in a study of blood T cells in healthy people across ages. Study details: Template switching captured about one barcoded beta molecule per two T cells.

J was trimmed by 8 bases and V by 3 bases; bases with no gene match: 6. In germline, CDR1 is KGHDR, CDR2 SFDVKD. This CDR3 comprises 14 residues. This clonotype was counted at least ten times. The antigen remains unidentified. A second PCR, run for roughly 6 to 11 cycles, used a sample-barcoded 5' primer plus a J-beta primer mix. Each TCR beta cDNA got a 12-nucleotide random molecular identifier. Using its own MiXCR run on the 5' RACE reads, TCRdb lists one record per CDR3 protein. The sample yields about a million distinct CDR3 sequences, around two fifths seen once. General study results and limits: Investigators treated diversity estimates from one million T cells as underestimates.

Sequenced: blood. The clonotype originates from a man between 18 and 29 years old in good health. The rearrangement links TRBV24-1 to TRBJ2-1, with 7 nucleotides matching TRBD1. Written as DNA, the CDR3 is TGTGCCACCAGTGATGACAGGGAAAAGGATGAGCAGTTCTTC. Amino acids: CATSDDREKDEQFF.